The clone carrying this T cell receptor (beta chain) was observed a handful of times. All participating donors were Caucasian adults from Nashville, Tennessee. Trimming took 4 bases from V and 6 from J; bases not matched to a gene: 8. The CDR3 spans 16 residues. The V gene's germline CDR1 is SGHRS and CDR2 YFSETQ. This specimen belongs to a study of shared clonotypes between healthy human individuals. Genomic DNA of each subset was evenly split across several immunoSEQ plates. The repertoire was sequenced with immunoSEQ multiplex PCR; TCRdb's copy has only in-frame clones and lacks some. The sample lists approximately 740,000 clones, about 74% occurring once.

This rearrangement joins TRBV5-1 to TRBJ2-1; 12 positions agree with TRBD2. Sequencing was carried out using memory CD4+ T cells sorted from blood. Subset described: CD45RA-negative fraction. The clonotype was recovered from a woman in her 30s in good health. Here the CDR3 reads CASSPRLAGVGNEQFF. The CDR3 DNA is TGCGCCAGCAGCCCCAGACTAGCGGGAGTGGGCAATGAGCAGTTCTTC.